Each of the 22 T cell receptor beta chains below was sequenced from the same sample in a study of shared clonotypes between healthy human individuals. Profiling relied on immunoSEQ multiplex PCR, and the TCRdb table lists in-frame clones only, not all of them. The table lists about 2.1 million clones, roughly 95% of them singletons. Terminally differentiated effector memory CD45RA+ cells were left out of the naive CD8 fraction, which was CD45RO-negative and positively selected for CCR7. Material: naive CD8+ T cells from PBMCs. The receptors come from a man between 18 and 35 years old in good health. Some clones in this sample may be carry-over from other donors' samples.

The rearrangement links TRBV28 to TRBJ2-5; perhaps TRBD1 as D (5 bases). CDR1 MDHEN and CDR2 SYDVKM come from the germline V gene. V lost 2 bases, J lost 5 bases, and 21 bases lay in between. CDR3 size: 17 residues. The CDR3 DNA follows: TGTGCCAGCAGTTTAGGGATACAGGAAACACTATCGGAGACCCAGTACTTC. Amino acids: CASSLGIQETLSETQYF.

V gene TRBV28 combines with J gene TRBJ2-7; D gene ambiguous. Germline V CDR1 and CDR2: MDHEN, SYDVKM. V lost 2 bases to trimming and J lost 4 bases, with 9 bases between them. The CDR3 is 13 residues long. The DNA for the CDR3 is TGTGCCAGCAGTTTAAGTGGGCCTTACGAGCAGTACTTC. It translates to CASSLSGPYEQYF.

The chain is built from TRBV9 and TRBJ2-6; D remains ambiguous. The germline V gene has CDR1 SGDLS and CDR2 YYNGEE. The CDR3 consists of 14 residues. The ends were cut back, 4 bases at V and 0 bases at J, with 5 bases in the middle. In DNA form, the CDR3 reads TGTGCCAGCAGCCCCGACTCTGGGGCCAACGTCCTGACTTTC. It specifies CASSPDSGANVLTF.

The chain has TRBV4-1 and TRBJ2-7; D may be TRBD1 or TRBD2 (5 bases each). Trimming removed 1 base from V and 9 bases from J, with 10 bases in between. Germline values: CDR1 MGHRA, CDR2 YSYEKL. The CDR3 loop spans 12 amino acids. CDR3 sequence: CASSQGDQSQYF. CDR3 in DNA: TGCGCCAGCAGCCAAGGGGACCAATCGCAGTACTTC.

This clone was seen only once. This chain connects TRBV2 to TRBJ1-5; D possibly corresponds to TRBD1 (5 bases). V shed 1 base and J shed 7 bases, with 14 bases lying between them. CDR3 length: 15 residues. The germline gives CDR1 SNHLY, CDR2 FYNNEI. The CDR3 loop reads CASSEGPSRGQPQHF. The CDR3 bases are TGTGCCAGCAGTGAAGGACCGTCAAGGGGACAGCCCCAGCATTTT.

V and J are TRBV9 and TRBJ2-3, with D possibly TRBD2 on 5 matching bases. CDR3 size: 17 residues. Trimming cost V 4 bases and J 2 bases, with 20 bases left between them. Per germline, CDR1 SGDLS and CDR2 YYNGEE. CDR3 coding DNA: TGTGCCAGCAGCCTCCGAGAGGAGGAAAGGTCCACAGATACGCAGTATTTT. It specifies CASSLREEERSTDTQYF.

The chain has TRBV9 and TRBJ2-2, with TRBD1 identical over 8 bases. CDR3 size: 18 residues. Germline-derived CDR1 and CDR2 are SGDLS and YYNGEE. V gave up 3 bases and J gave up 4 bases; unmatched junction bases: 14. The CDR3 reads CASSASGQARRGTGELFF. The DNA for the CDR3 is TGTGCCAGCAGCGCCTCGGGACAGGCACGGCGAGGCACCGGGGAGCTGTTTTTT.

The chain has TRBV5-8 and TRBJ2-7; 9 nucleotides match TRBD1. The germline gives CDR1 SGHTS, CDR2 YDEGEE. This CDR3 is 15 amino acids long. The V gene end was trimmed by 1 base and the J gene end by 3 bases; junction bases not matched to a gene: 5. CDR3 DNA: TGTGCCAGCAGCTTGTACGGGACAGGGAACTACGAGCAGTACTTC. The encoded protein is CASSLYGTGNYEQYF.

The chain recombines TRBV9 with TRBJ2-7, with D possibly being TRBD2 (5 bases). The CDR3 loop spans 15 amino acids. Germline V gene sequence: CDR1 SGDLS, CDR2 YYNGEE. V lost 3 bases and J lost 1, with 14 bases in between. The CDR3 loop is CASSDGPPGSYEQYF. The CDR3 DNA follows: TGTGCCAGCAGCGACGGACCTCCGGGGTCCTACGAGCAGTACTTC.

The chain recombines TRBV11-2 with TRBJ2-7; maybe TRBD2 (5 bases). Germline V CDR1 and CDR2: SGHAT, FQNNGV. The V end lost 1 base, the J end lost 2 bases, and 12 bases lay between the germline ends. This CDR3 is 15 amino acids long. The CDR3 loop reads CASSLGGAVTYEQYF. DNA for the CDR3: TGTGCCAGCAGCTTAGGGGGAGCGGTTACCTACGAGCAGTACTTC.

The chain carries TRBV5-6 and TRBJ2-2; 7 nucleotides line up with TRBD2. V gave up 0 bases and J gave up 11 bases; unmatched junction bases: 7. The CDR3 is 14 residues long. CDR1 is SGHDT and CDR2 is YYEEEE in the germline V gene. CDR3 loop: CASSLVGTNYELFF. CDR3 bases: TGTGCCAGCAGCTTGGTCGGGACTAACTACGAGCTGTTTTTT.

The chain links TRBV28 to TRBJ2-5; possibly TRBD2 for D (5 bases). Trimming removed 7 bases at V and 4 bases at J, with 16 bases between. Germline CDR1 and CDR2: MDHEN and SYDVKM. CDR3 length equals 14 residues. The CDR3 is CASNTPGFGETQYF. CDR3 nucleotide sequence: TGTGCCAGCAATACACCGGGGTTCGGAGAGACCCAGTACTTC.

The rearrangement joins TRBV7-3 to TRBJ2-5, with 9 bases fitting TRBD1. The V and J ends lost 4 bases and 6 bases, in that order; junction bases with no gene match: 3. CDR3 size: 13 residues. In germline, CDR1 is SGHTA, CDR2 FQGTGA. The CDR3 region is CASSSGQGKTQYF. The CDR3, as DNA: TGTGCCAGCAGCTCGGGACAGGGAAAGACCCAGTACTTC.

The J gene is TRBJ2-1, the V gene TRBV7-3; D is possibly TRBD2 (6 bases). Trimming removed 2 bases from V and 5 bases from J, with 13 bases in between. The CDR3 totals 15 residues. Per germline, CDR1 SGHTA and CDR2 FQGTGA. The CDR3, as DNA: TGTGCCAGCAGCTTATCCGGCGGGACCAACAATGAGCAGTTCTTC. Protein: CASSLSGGTNNEQFF.

V usage is TRBV7-9 and J usage is TRBJ1-2; D is unresolved. There are 14 residues in the CDR3. Trimming pared 3 bases from V and 3 bases from J, leaving 11 bases between. CDR1 and CDR2 (germline): SEHNR, FQNEAQ (reference sequence). The CDR3 DNA reads as TGTGCCAGCAGCTTCCCTAGCGGGGACTATGGCTACACCTTC. This gives the protein CASSFPSGDYGYTF.

V usage is TRBV7-9 and J usage is TRBJ1-1; the D gene is possibly TRBD1 (5 bases). Trimming removed 2 bases at V and 10 bases at J, with 11 bases between. In germline, CDR1 is SEHNR, CDR2 FQNEAQ (reference sequence). The CDR3 is 12 residues long. CDR3 in amino acids: CASSLFRDSAFF. As DNA, the CDR3 is TGTGCCAGCAGCTTATTCCGGGACTCAGCTTTCTTT.

V usage is TRBV28 and J usage is TRBJ1-1; possible D gene TRBD1, 5 bases. V lost 2 bases and J 3 bases, leaving 19 bases between the germline ends. The CDR3 runs 17 residues. CDR1 is MDHEN and CDR2 is SYDVKM in the germline V gene. DNA for the CDR3: TGTGCCAGCAGTTTACGTTATACTGGGGGGGTGGACACTGAAGCTTTCTTT. This encodes CASSLRYTGGVDTEAFF.

The chain employs TRBV4-2 and TRBJ1-4, with 9 nucleotides matching TRBD1. In germline, CDR1 is LGHNA, CDR2 YNFKEQ. The J segment lost 6 bases and the V segment lost 2 bases, leaving 4 bases of the junction unmatched. This CDR3 comprises 15 residues. CDR3 region: CASSQLQGAYEKLFF. The CDR3 nucleotides are TGTGCCAGCAGCCAACTACAGGGGGCGTATGAAAAACTGTTTTTT.

The chain links TRBV6-5 to TRBJ2-3; tentatively, D is TRBD1 (6 bases). Deletions cut 0 bases from V and 1 base from J, with 8 bases between. This CDR3 comprises 15 residues. Germline CDR1 MNHEY, CDR2 SVGAGI. The CDR3 region has the DNA TGTGCCAGCAGTTACTCCAACAGGGGCACAGATACGCAGTATTTT. It translates to CASSYSNRGTDTQYF.

V is TRBV2 and J is TRBJ2-2, with D perhaps matching TRBD1 or TRBD2 (5 bases each). From germline, CDR1 is SNHLY and CDR2 FYNNEI. The CDR3 has 17 amino acids. V shed 1 base and J shed 0 bases, with 12 bases lying between them. The CDR3 DNA reads TGTGCCAGCAGTGAAGGCGTGGGGACCGCGAACACCGGGGAGCTGTTTTTT. It codes for CASSEGVGTANTGELFF.

This sequence joins TRBV4-2 and TRBJ1-1; a possible D gene is TRBD1 (5 bases). Trimming removed 1 base from V and 0 bases from J, with 9 bases in between. The CDR3 extends over 15 amino acids. Germline V CDR1 and CDR2: LGHNA, YNFKEQ. The CDR3 here is CASSQGGGMNTEAFF. In nucleotides, the CDR3 is TGTGCCAGCAGCCAAGGGGGGGGTATGAACACTGAAGCTTTCTTT.

This chain uses TRBV10-2 with TRBJ2-5; D is perhaps TRBD1 (5 bases). The V gene's germline CDR1 is WSHSY and CDR2 SAAADI. Trimming stripped 4 bases from V and 5 bases from J, with 17 bases between. This CDR3 comprises 15 residues. This CDR3 reads CASSATGGPFETQYF. CDR3 DNA sequence: TGCGCCAGCAGTGCTACAGGCGGCCCCTTCGAGACCCAGTACTTC.